This T cell receptor beta chain was sequenced in a study of shared clonotypes between healthy human individuals. Study-level background: Used for every donor were three CD4 naive, three CD4 memory, two CD8 naive and one CD8 memory plate. Study-wide findings and caveats: Memory subsets generally showed lower estimated richness than naive subsets. Generation probability values for non-shared clonotypes were lower than those for clonotypes shared by all four donors.

Free of recent acute infections or vaccinations, the donors were healthy HIV-negative adults. Germline CDR1 GTSNPN, CDR2 SVGIG (reference sequence). V gave up 5 bases and J gave up 9 bases, with 22 bases separating them. The CDR3 contains 14 residues. About this clone itself: No antigen is known for it.

The repertoire was sequenced with immunoSEQ multiplex PCR; TCRdb's copy has only in-frame clones and lacks some. The data contain about 2.4 million clones, over 85% of them seen just once; the ten biggest clones take up more than 0.35%. The sequence came from a man aged 18 to 30 in good health. Some clones in this sample may be carry-over from other donors' samples. This sequence joins TRBV30 and TRBJ1-1; D is perhaps TRBD1 (5 bases). The specimen sequenced was naive CD4+ T cells from PBMCs. Subset noted: CD45RA+ positively selected. The CDR3 protein is CAWVPRLSPGKAFF. The CDR3 DNA is TGTGCCTGGGTCCCCAGGTTATCACCAGGGAAAGCTTTCTTT.